The 32 T cell receptor beta chains below come from one sample, sequenced in a study of T cells after yellow fever vaccination. TCRdb recomputed calls from the 5' RACE reads with MiXCR, one row per CDR3 protein. The sample carries tens of thousands of distinct CDR3 sequences, around 7% recorded once. The source material was CD8+ T cells sorted from PBMCs, sampled approximately 16 days after the first yellow fever vaccination. All receptors derive from a man aged 18 to 30 who received the YFV17D yellow fever vaccine.

The gene calls are TRBV2 and TRBJ1-1, with TRBD1 matching over 8 bases. The V gene's germline CDR1 is SNHLY and CDR2 FYNNEI. With 5 bases clipped from V and 4 bases from J, the junction kept 6 bases outside the gene matches. The CDR3 consists of 14 residues. The CDR3 nucleotides read TGTGCCAGCAGTTCGACAGGGGTTTTCACTGAAGCTTTCTTT. Protein: CASSSTGVFTEAFF.

There are many counts of this clonotype. The chain uses TRBV5-6 and TRBJ2-7; D is ambiguous. This CDR3 has 15 amino acids. V was shortened by 1 base and J by 6 bases, with 17 bases between the two germline ends. From germline, CDR1 is SGHDT and CDR2 YYEEEE. This chain's CDR3 is CASSLFLQTLREQYF. As DNA, the CDR3 is TGTGCCAGCAGCTTGTTCCTGCAGACTCTACGCGAGCAGTACTTC.

This clonotype occurred many times. The chain recombines TRBV6-6 with TRBJ2-1; the match to TRBD2 covers 10 bases. The CDR3 has 13 residues. Germline assignment: CDR1 MNHNY and CDR2 SVGAGI (reference sequence). The DNA of the CDR3 is TGTGCTTGCTCTAGCGGGGGATACAATGAGCAGTTCTTC. It translates to CACSSGGYNEQFF.

The table lists this clonotype with many counts. The genes are TRBV9 and TRBJ2-1; D is perhaps TRBD2 (7 bases). The CDR3 runs to 15 residues. The germline V gene encodes CDR1 SGDLS and CDR2 YYNGEE. V was pared by 4 bases and J by 3 bases, with 14 bases between. The CDR3 loop is CASSPGGPLYNEQFF. DNA for the CDR3: TGTGCCAGCAGCCCGGGGGGCCCTCTCTACAATGAGCAGTTCTTC.

This rearrangement joins TRBV5-4 to TRBJ2-1, with a possible D match to TRBD2 (6 bases). Germline V CDR1 and CDR2: SGHNT, YYREEE (reference sequence). The CDR3 has 12 residues. V lost 4 bases to trimming and J lost 8 bases, with 10 bases between them. CDR3 region: CASSETSHEQFF. DNA for the CDR3: TGTGCCAGCAGCGAGACTAGTCATGAGCAGTTCTTC. The variable domain in full, completed from reference TRBV5-4 and TRBJ2-1, reads ETGVTQSPTHLIKTRGQQVTLRCSSQSGHNTVSWYQQALGQGPQFIFQYYREEENGRGNFPPRFSGLQFPNYSSELNVNALELDDSALYLCASSETSHEQFFGPGTRLTVL.

This clonotype was counted a few times. The chain combines TRBV7-9 with TRBJ1-6; 8 bases are a match to TRBD1. Germline loops: CDR1 SEHNR, CDR2 FQNEAQ (reference sequence). After removal of 6 bases from V and 7 bases from J, the junction contained 5 bases not matched to a gene. This CDR3 is 14 amino acids long. In nucleotides, the CDR3 is TGTGCCAGCAGTACTACAGGGGGGAATTCACCCCTCCACTTT. It is translated as CASSTTGGNSPLHF.

This clonotype has at least ten counts. This rearrangement joins TRBV12-3 or TRBV12-4 to TRBJ1-3; perhaps TRBD1 as D (5 bases). The CDR3 length is 15 residues. V lost 5 bases and J 0 bases, leaving 11 bases between the germline ends. This chain's CDR3 is CASSAWGSSGNTIYF. CDR3 nucleotide sequence: TGTGCCAGCAGTGCCTGGGGGAGCTCTGGAAACACCATATATTTT.

This clonotype was counted at least ten times. The V and J genes are TRBV29-1 and TRBJ2-2; TRBD1 might be the D (7 bases). The germline CDR1 and CDR2 sequences are SQVTM and ANQGSEA. Deletions cut 0 bases from V and 4 bases from J, with 24 bases between. The length of the CDR3 is 19 residues. This chain's CDR3 is CSVEDPFNGGTVSTGELFF. The CDR3 DNA reads as TGCAGCGTTGAAGATCCATTTAACGGAGGGACAGTAAGCACCGGGGAGCTGTTTTTT.

This clonotype was counted at least ten times. V usage is TRBV4-2 and J usage is TRBJ1-1; tentatively, D is TRBD1 (5 bases). From germline, CDR1 is LGHNA and CDR2 YNFKEQ. Between the trimmed V and J ends, which lost 0 bases and 1 base, there was a span of 15 bases. The CDR3 is made up of 17 amino acids. CDR3 nucleotide sequence: TGTGCCAGCAGCCAAGATGGGGGAAACAGGAAGAACACTGAAGCTTTCTTT. This translates into CASSQDGGNRKNTEAFF.

The J gene is TRBJ2-7, the V gene TRBV10-3; 7 bases line up with TRBD2. This CDR3 is 17 amino acids long. Trimming cost V 6 bases and J 2 bases; bases outside gene matches: 16. CDR1 ENHRY and CDR2 SYGVKD come from the germline V gene. The chain's CDR3 is CAISLSKPGLNTYEQYF. In DNA form, the CDR3 reads TGTGCCATCAGCCTATCTAAGCCGGGACTAAACACCTACGAGCAGTACTTC.

This clonotype has ten or more counts. This chain links TRBV12-3 or TRBV12-4 with TRBJ2-1, with 15 bases lining up with TRBD2. V shed 4 bases, J shed 7 bases, and the junction held 8 bases outside the gene matches. There are 17 residues in the CDR3. The CDR3 sequence is CASSSGGTSGGWNEQFF. In nucleotides, the CDR3 is TGTGCCAGCAGTTCAGGAGGGACTAGCGGGGGGTGGAATGAGCAGTTCTTC.

This clonotype showed up just a few times. The chain has TRBV28 and TRBJ1-2; 8 bases align to TRBD1. The CDR3 has 17 residues. The germline CDR1 and CDR2 sequences are MDHEN and SYDVKM. V was pared by 2 bases and J by 3 bases, with 11 bases of the junction left unmatched. The CDR3 DNA sequence: TGTGCCAGCAGTTTACTTGACAGGGGAGGTGGGGACTATGGCTACACCTTC. It yields the protein CASSLLDRGGGDYGYTF.

This clonotype has a count of ten or more. V and J are TRBV4-1 and TRBJ1-1; D unclear. The V end lost 2 bases, the J end lost 1 base, and 8 bases lay between the germline ends. Germline V gene data show CDR1 as MGHRA and CDR2 as YSYEKL. This CDR3 is 14 amino acids long. CDR3 protein: CASSQIPWNTEAFF. DNA for the CDR3: TGCGCCAGCAGCCAAATCCCATGGAACACTGAAGCTTTCTTT.

This clonotype was seen only a few times. The genes are TRBV4-2 and TRBJ2-1, with D possibly matching TRBD2 (6 bases). Germline assignment: CDR1 LGHNA and CDR2 YNFKEQ. The length of the CDR3 is 16 residues. V dropped 6 bases and J dropped 0 bases, with 15 bases sitting between them. The CDR3 sequence is CASSRDWPSSYNEQFF. CDR3 DNA: TGTGCCAGCAGTAGGGACTGGCCGAGCTCCTACAATGAGCAGTTCTTC.

This clonotype has at least ten counts. This chain connects TRBV7-9 to TRBJ2-5; D is uncertain. The CDR3 spans 13 residues. V shed 3 bases and J shed 2 bases, with 7 bases lying between them. The V gene's germline CDR1 is SEHNR and CDR2 FQNEAQ (reference sequence). The CDR3 DNA reads TGTGCCAGCAGCTTCGCGCTTCAAGAGACCCAGTACTTC. The encoded protein is CASSFALQETQYF.

At least ten counts were recorded for this clonotype. J is TRBJ1-1 and V is TRBV5-5, with a tentative D call TRBD1 (5 bases). The CDR3 contains 15 residues. The V end lost 1 base, the J end lost 6 bases, and 16 bases lay between the germline ends. The germline gives CDR1 SGHKS, CDR2 YYEKEE (reference sequence). The CDR3, as DNA: TGTGCCAGCAGCTTGAGGGGCAGGAGAGAACCTGAAGCTTTCTTT. As protein: CASSLRGRREPEAFF.

The J gene is TRBJ1-1, the V gene TRBV28; TRBD1 is a possible D gene (6 bases). CDR1 and CDR2 (germline): MDHEN, SYDVKM. V was clipped by 5 bases and J by 4 bases, with 26 bases between them. The CDR3 contains 18 residues. In nucleotides, the CDR3 is TGTGCCAGCAGTACCCCGAGGGACATCCCCCGGTGGGGCACTGAAGCTTTCTTT. The encoded protein is CASSTPRDIPRWGTEAFF.

This clonotype showed up many times. V and J are TRBV2 and TRBJ1-2; D is perhaps TRBD1 (5 bases). The germline CDR1 and CDR2 sequences are SNHLY and FYNNEI. The CDR3 consists of 14 residues. V lost 2 bases and J lost 4, with 11 bases in between. CDR3 coding DNA: TGTGCCAGCAGTGAATGGGGACCGGCCTATGGCTACACCTTC. Protein sequence: CASSEWGPAYGYTF.

This clonotype has at least ten counts. J is TRBJ1-1 and V is TRBV7-9; D remains ambiguous. The ends were cut back, 3 bases at V and 4 bases at J, with 12 bases in the middle. Germline V CDR1 and CDR2: SEHNR, FQNEAQ (reference sequence). The CDR3 is made up of 14 amino acids. The DNA of the CDR3 is TGTGCCAGCAGCTTTGAGTCGGGATCCACTGAAGCTTTCTTT. Its translation: CASSFESGSTEAFF.

Ten or more counts support this clonotype. The V gene is TRBV15, the J gene TRBJ1-1, with D unclear. Germline V gene sequence: CDR1 LNHNV, CDR2 YYDKDF (reference sequence). V was trimmed by 3 bases and J by 1 base, leaving 6 bases between them. The length of the CDR3 is 13 residues. Here the CDR3 DNA reads TGTGCCACCAGCAGTACTCCGAACACTGAAGCTTTCTTT. It is translated as CATSSTPNTEAFF.

This clonotype was observed a handful of times. The rearrangement joins TRBV7-9 to TRBJ2-7, with TRBD2 as a possible D gene (6 bases). Looked up from germline, CDR1 is SEHNR and CDR2 is FQNEAQ (reference sequence). V was clipped by 5 bases and J by 2 bases, with 16 bases between them. The CDR3 runs 15 residues. The DNA of the CDR3 is TGTGCCAGCAGCCGCCCAGGTGGAGGGGCCTACGAGCAGTACTTC. This codes for CASSRPGGGAYEQYF. Complete variable domain (other parts from reference TRBV7-9 and TRBJ2-7): DTGVSQNPRHKITKRGQNVTFRCDPISEHNRLYWYRQTLGQGPEFLTYFQNEAQLEKSRLLSDRFSAERPKGSFSTLEIQRTEQGDSAMYLCASSRPGGGAYEQYFGPGTRLTVT.

In its sample, this clonotype was seen many times. The chain couples TRBV11-2 to TRBJ2-1; 8 bases agree with TRBD2. Germline CDR1 SGHAT, CDR2 FQNNGV. Germline trimming cut 5 bases from V and 3 bases from J; bases unmatched to any gene: 9. CDR3 length: 16 amino acids. The CDR3, as DNA: TGTGCCAGCAGCCTTATGAGCGGGAGCGACTACAATGAGCAGTTCTTC. Protein product: CASSLMSGSDYNEQFF. The entire variable domain, with the rest obtained from reference TRBV11-2 and TRBJ2-1, is as follows: EAGVAQSPRYKIIEKRQSVAFWCNPISGHATLYWYQQILGQGPKLLIQFQNNGVVDDSQLPKDRFSAERLKGVDSTLKIQPAKLEDSAVYLCASSLMSGSDYNEQFFGPGTRLTVL.

This clonotype occurred many times. The rearrangement joins TRBV4-3 to TRBJ2-1; D assignment may be TRBD1 or TRBD2 (5 bases each). V lost 1 base and J lost 3, with 13 bases in between. Germline V CDR1 and CDR2: LGHNA, YSLEER. The CDR3 covers 16 residues. CDR3: CASSQARGPIYNEQFF. CDR3 bases: TGCGCCAGCAGCCAAGCGAGGGGTCCCATCTACAATGAGCAGTTCTTC.

The table lists this clonotype with many counts. The genes are TRBV7-8 and TRBJ1-5; perhaps TRBD1 as D (6 bases). The germline gives CDR1 SGHVS, CDR2 FQNEAQ. The CDR3 sequence is 15 residues long. Trimming stripped 0 bases from V and 5 bases from J, with 11 bases between. The CDR3 reads CASSLAYREDQPQHF. CDR3 sequence (DNA): TGTGCCAGCAGCTTAGCATACAGGGAGGATCAGCCCCAGCATTTT.

The chain joins TRBV6-4 to TRBJ2-2; D may be TRBD1 (6 bases). CDR1 is MRHNA and CDR2 is SNTAGT in the germline V gene. The CDR3 contains 14 residues. Trimming removed 6 bases at V and 5 bases at J, with 13 bases between. CDR3 residues: CASSLGQSTGELFF. CDR3 sequence (DNA): TGTGCCAGCAGCCTCGGACAGTCAACCGGGGAGCTGTTTTTT.

This clonotype was seen more than once but under ten times. The rearrangement links TRBV7-6 to TRBJ2-5, with D perhaps given as TRBD1 or TRBD2 (5 bases each). CDR1 SGHVS and CDR2 FNYEAQ come from the germline V gene. Trimming left V 1 base short and J 0 bases short, with 9 bases between. This CDR3 has 15 amino acids. The CDR3 DNA reads TGTGCCAGCAGCTTAGGTTGGGGGTACCAAGAGACCCAGTACTTC. Residues: CASSLGWGYQETQYF.

In the case of this clonotype: Since a much larger clone is just one base distant, this may be a read error. The chain carries TRBV11-2 and TRBJ2-3, with D possibly matching TRBD2 (7 bases). The ends were cut back, 2 bases at V and 0 bases at J, with 15 bases in the middle. Germline CDR1 and CDR2: SGHAT and FQNNGV. CDR3 size: 17 residues. The CDR3: CASSLRGGICSTDTQYF. For the CDR3, the DNA is TGTGCCAGCAGCTTAAGGGGGGGCATCTGCAGCACAGATACGCAGTATTTT.

This clonotype occurred many times. V usage is TRBV6-1 and J usage is TRBJ2-1; no clear D gene. Trimming removed 5 bases from V and 2 bases from J, with 13 bases in between. Per germline, CDR1 MNHNS and CDR2 SASEGT. The CDR3 contains 15 residues. The CDR3 here is CASSPDSSTYNEQFF. As DNA, the CDR3 is TGTGCCAGCAGTCCGGATAGCAGCACCTACAATGAGCAGTTCTTC.

This clonotype was recorded many times. The chain is built from TRBV12-3 or TRBV12-4 and TRBJ2-1; 10 bases are shared with TRBD1. The CDR3 spans 15 residues. Trimming cost V 7 bases and J 4 bases; bases outside gene matches: 7. In DNA, the CDR3 is TGTGCCAGCACGGACGGGACAGGGGATTACAATGAGCAGTTCTTC. Amino acid sequence: CASTDGTGDYNEQFF.

This clonotype was seen at least ten times. The V and J genes are TRBV15 and TRBJ1-5, with a possible D match to TRBD1 (5 bases). Trimming took 7 bases from V and 3 from J, leaving 13 bases between them. From germline, CDR1 is LNHNV and CDR2 YYDKDF (reference sequence). This CDR3 comprises 14 residues. CDR3 in amino acids: CATTPGGDNQPQHF. CDR3 in DNA: TGTGCCACCACCCCCGGGGGGGACAATCAGCCCCAGCATTTT.

This clonotype has at least ten counts. This chain links TRBV7-8 with TRBJ2-7; D is unresolved. The V end was cut by 5 bases, the J end by 4 bases, with 9 bases between. The germline gives CDR1 SGHVS, CDR2 FQNEAQ. CDR3 length equals 12 residues. The CDR3: CASSQDQYEQYV. The DNA for the CDR3 is TGTGCCAGCAGCCAAGACCAGTACGAGCAGTACGTC.

The sample holds many counts of this clonotype. The rearrangement joins TRBV27 to TRBJ1-4; D unresolved. This CDR3 spans 14 amino acids. V lost 4 bases to trimming and J lost 5 bases, with 11 bases between them. Germline CDR1 is MNHEY and CDR2 is SMNVEV (reference sequence). The chain's CDR3 is CASSSVGRNEKLFF. DNA for the CDR3: TGTGCCAGCAGTTCCGTCGGAAGGAATGAAAAACTGTTTTTT.